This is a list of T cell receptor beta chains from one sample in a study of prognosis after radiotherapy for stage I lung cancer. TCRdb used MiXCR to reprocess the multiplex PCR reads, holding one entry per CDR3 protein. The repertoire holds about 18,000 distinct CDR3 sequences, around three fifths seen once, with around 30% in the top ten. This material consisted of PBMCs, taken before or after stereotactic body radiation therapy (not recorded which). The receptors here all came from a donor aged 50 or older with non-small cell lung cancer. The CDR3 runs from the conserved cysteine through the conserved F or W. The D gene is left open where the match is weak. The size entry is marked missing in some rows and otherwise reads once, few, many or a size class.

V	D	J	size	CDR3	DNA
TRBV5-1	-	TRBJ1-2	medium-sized	CASSLLPEYGYTF	TGCGCCAGCAGCTTGCTACCTGAGTATGGCTACACCTTC
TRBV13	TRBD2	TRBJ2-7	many	CASSGRTSGSCEQYF	TGTGCCAGCAGCGGACGGACTAGCGGGAGTTGCGAGCAGTACTTC
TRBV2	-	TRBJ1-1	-	CASRRDIATEAFF	TGTGCCAGCCGCCGTGACATCGCCACTGAAGCTTTCTTT
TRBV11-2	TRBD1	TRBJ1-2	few	CASSPLRGRTDGYTF	TGTGCCAGCAGCCCCCTGAGGGGGCGTACGGATGGCTACACCTTC
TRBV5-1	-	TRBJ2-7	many	CASNGKGGSYEQYF	TGCGCCAGCAACGGAAAAGGAGGGAGCTACGAGCAGTACTTC
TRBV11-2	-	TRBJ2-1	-	CASRADTRSYNEQFF	TGTGCCAGCAGAGCGGACACTCGCTCCTACAATGAGCAGTTCTTC
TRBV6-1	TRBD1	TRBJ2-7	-	CASSPIVGGNEQYF	TGTGCCAGCAGCCCTATAGTAGGGGGCAACGAGCAGTACTTT
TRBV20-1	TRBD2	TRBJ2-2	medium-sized	CSARDLLAGGQNGELFF	TGCAGTGCTAGAGATCTCCTAGCGGGAGGACAAAACGGGGAGCTGTTTTTT
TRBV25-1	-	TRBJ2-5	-	CSSSLSGDRTQCF	TGTTCCAGCAGTCTCTCGGGGGACCGGACCCAGTGCTTC
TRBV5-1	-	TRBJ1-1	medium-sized	CASSLGAGNTEAFF	TGCGCCAGCAGCTTGGGAGCAGGGAACACTGAAGCTTTCTTT
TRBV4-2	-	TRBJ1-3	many	CASSQGRGNTIYF	TGTGCCAGCAGCCAGGGGCGCGGAAACACCATATATTTT
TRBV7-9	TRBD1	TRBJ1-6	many	CASSPDRVNSPLHF	TGTGCCAGCAGCCCGGACAGGGTTAATTCACCCCTCCACTTT
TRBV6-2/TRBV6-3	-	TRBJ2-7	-	CASSERGPYEQYF	TGTGCCAGCAGTGAACGGGGGCCCTACGAGCAGTACTTC
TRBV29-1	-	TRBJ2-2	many	CSVEGGGQKNSGELFF	TGCAGCGTTGAAGGGGGGGGACAGAAGAACTCCGGGGAGCTGTTTTTT
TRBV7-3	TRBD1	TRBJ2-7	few	CASSPTGASYEQYF	TGTGCCAGCAGCCCTACAGGGGCCAGCTACGAGCAGTACTTC
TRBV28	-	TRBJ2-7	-	CSSISSWYEQYF	TGTTCCAGCATTTCCTCGTGGTACGAGCAGTACTTC
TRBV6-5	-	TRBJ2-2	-	CASSYVRAGELFF	TGTGCCAGCAGTTACGTCAGGGCCGGGGAGCTGTTTTTT
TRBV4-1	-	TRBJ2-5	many	CASSQTGLEETQYF	TGCGCCAGCAGCCAAACGGGACTCGAAGAGACCCAGTACTTC
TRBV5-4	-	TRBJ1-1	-	CASRILGKNTEAFF	TGTGCCAGCCGAATACTAGGGAAGAACACTGAAGCTTTCTTT
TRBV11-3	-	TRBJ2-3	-	CASSLGGISTDTQYF	TGTGCCAGCAGCTTAGGTGGGATAAGCACAGATACGCAGTATTTT
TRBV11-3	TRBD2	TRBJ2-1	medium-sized	CASSLGPAGGYNEQFF	TGTGCCAGCAGCTTAGGGCCAGCGGGAGGGTACAATGAGCAGTTCTTC
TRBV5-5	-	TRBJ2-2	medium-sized	CASSLNRNTGELFF	TGCGCCAGCAGCTTGAATAGGAACACCGGGGAGCTGTTTTTT
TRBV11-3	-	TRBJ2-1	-	CASSLEGLFNEQFF	TGTGCCAGCAGCCTTGAGGGTCTATTCAATGAGCAGTTCTTC
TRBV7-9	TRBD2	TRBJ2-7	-	CASSLGDYYEQYF	TGTGCCAGCAGCTTAGGGGACTACTACGAGCAGTACTTC
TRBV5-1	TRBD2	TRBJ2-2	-	CASSPRTSGVSGELFF	TGCGCCAGCAGCCCGCGGACTAGCGGAGTGTCCGGGGAGCTGTTTTTT
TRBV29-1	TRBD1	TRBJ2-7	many	CSVGEPGQGAREQYF	TGCAGCGTTGGGGAACCGGGACAGGGGGCTCGGGAGCAGTACTTC
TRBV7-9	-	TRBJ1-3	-	CASSTDAGNAGNTIYF	TGTGCCAGCAGCACCGATGCGGGCAACGCCGGAAACACCATATATTTT
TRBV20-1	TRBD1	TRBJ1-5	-	CSAPRTGGGQPQHF	TGCAGTGCCCCCCGGACAGGGGGCGGGCAGCCCCAGCATTTT
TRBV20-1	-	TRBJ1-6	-	CSARVPGEVSNSPLHF	TGCAGTGCTAGAGTTCCAGGGGAGGTTTCGAATTCACCCCTCCACTTT
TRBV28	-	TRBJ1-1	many	CASSQRTTMNTEAFF	TGTGCCAGCAGCCAAAGGACAACCATGAACACTGAAGCTTTCTTT